Reported below is one T cell receptor (beta chain). V lost 4 bases, J lost 7 bases, and 10 bases stayed unmatched. The CDR3 has 16 amino acids. Germline V lookup: CDR1 SGHNT, CDR2 YYREEE (reference sequence). This sample is drawn from a study of blood T cell repertoires in COVID-19. Under the authors' procedure: Scientists estimated how many nucleated cells there were by amplifying reference gene primers. TCRdb keeps only in-frame clones here, not all; method: immunoSEQ multiplex PCR. The DNA was the basis for D and trimming; V, J and clone size are from that table. The sample records around 230,000 clones, roughly nine tenths being singletons. Living in about two dozen US areas, the participants were between roughly 18 and 90 years of age.

This TCR came from a woman under 40 with acute COVID-19. V is TRBV5-4 and J is TRBJ1-6; 8 nucleotides match TRBD1. Sequenced material: PBMCs or T cells enriched from blood (not recorded which). CDR3 region: CASSLSDRVGNSPLHF. DNA of the CDR3: TGTGCCAGCAGCCTATCGGACAGGGTTGGCAATTCACCCCTCCACTTT.